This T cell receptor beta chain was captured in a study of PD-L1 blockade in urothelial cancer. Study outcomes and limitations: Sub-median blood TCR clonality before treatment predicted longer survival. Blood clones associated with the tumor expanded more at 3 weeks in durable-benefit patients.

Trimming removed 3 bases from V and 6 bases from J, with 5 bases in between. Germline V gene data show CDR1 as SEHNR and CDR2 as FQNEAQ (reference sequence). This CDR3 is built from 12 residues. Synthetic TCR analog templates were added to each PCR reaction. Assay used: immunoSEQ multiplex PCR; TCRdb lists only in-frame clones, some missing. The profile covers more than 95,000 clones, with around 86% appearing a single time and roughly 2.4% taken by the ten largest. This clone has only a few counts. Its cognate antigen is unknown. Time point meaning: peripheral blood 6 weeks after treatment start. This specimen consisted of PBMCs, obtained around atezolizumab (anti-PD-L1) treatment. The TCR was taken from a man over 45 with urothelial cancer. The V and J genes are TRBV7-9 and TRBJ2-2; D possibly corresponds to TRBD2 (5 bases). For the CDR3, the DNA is TGTGCCAGCAGCTTGCGGGCCGGGGAGCTGTTTTTT. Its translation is CASSLRAGELFF. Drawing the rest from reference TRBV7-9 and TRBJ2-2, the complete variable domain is DTGVSQNPRHKITKRGQNVTFRCDPISEHNRLYWYRQTLGQGPEFLTYFQNEAQLEKSRLLSDRFSAERPKGSFSTLEIQRTEQGDSAMYLCASSLRAGELFFGEGSRLTVL.